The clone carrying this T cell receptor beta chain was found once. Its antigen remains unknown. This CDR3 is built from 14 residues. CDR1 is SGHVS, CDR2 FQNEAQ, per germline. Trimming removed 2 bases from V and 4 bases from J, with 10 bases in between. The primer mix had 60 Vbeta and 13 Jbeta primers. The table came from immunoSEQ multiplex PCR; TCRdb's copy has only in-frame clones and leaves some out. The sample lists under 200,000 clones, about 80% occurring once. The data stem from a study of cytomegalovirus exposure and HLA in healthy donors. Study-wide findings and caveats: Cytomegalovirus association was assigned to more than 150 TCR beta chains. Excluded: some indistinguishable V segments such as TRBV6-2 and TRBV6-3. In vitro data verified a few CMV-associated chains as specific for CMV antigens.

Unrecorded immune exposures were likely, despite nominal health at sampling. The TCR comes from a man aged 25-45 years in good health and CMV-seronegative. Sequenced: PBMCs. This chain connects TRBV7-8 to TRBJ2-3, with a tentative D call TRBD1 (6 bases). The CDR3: CASSLLGGPDTQYF. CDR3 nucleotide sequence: TGTGCCAGCAGCTTATTAGGGGGACCAGATACGCAGTATTTT.